This TCR beta chain was found in a study of blood T cell repertoires in COVID-19. This table comes from immunoSEQ multiplex PCR, and its TCRdb copy is limited to in-frame clones, with some not included. The sample lists 250,000 or so clones; 70% to 85% were seen once. The CDR3 loop spans 17 amino acids. Per the germline V gene, CDR1 is SGHVS and CDR2 is FNYEAQ. About this clone itself: At one end, the junction sequence differs from germline, possibly due to a read error.

What was sequenced was peripheral blood. The chain has TRBV7-6 and TRBJ2-3; 9 positions match TRBD2. This sequence originates from a man between 40 and 49 years old who had recovered from COVID-19. CDR3: CASGLALAGGPGDTQYF. The CDR3 region has the DNA TGTGCCAGCGGCTTAGCGCTGGCGGGGGGGCCGGGAGATACGCAGTATTTT.